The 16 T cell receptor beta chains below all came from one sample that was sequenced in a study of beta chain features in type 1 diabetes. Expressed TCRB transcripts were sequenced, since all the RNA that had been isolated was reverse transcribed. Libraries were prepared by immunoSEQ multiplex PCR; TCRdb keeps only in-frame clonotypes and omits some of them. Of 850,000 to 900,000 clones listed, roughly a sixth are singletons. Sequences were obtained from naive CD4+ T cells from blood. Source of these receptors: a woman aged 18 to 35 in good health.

The DNA for the CDR3 is TGTGCCAGCACGGGCAGGGCCTACGAGCAGTACTTC. As protein: CASTGRAYEQYF. J is TRBJ2-5 and V is TRBV2, with D possibly being TRBD1 (5 bases). The J call may be wrong; the DNA end is better matched by TRBJ2-7. Germline lookup yields CDR1 SNHLY and CDR2 FYNNEI. The CDR3 has 12 residues.

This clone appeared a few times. CDR3 DNA sequence: TGTGCCATCGGGCCCGGCTCTGGAAACACCATATATTTT. Its protein is CAIGPGSGNTIYF. The V call is TRBV10-3, the J call TRBJ1-3; D not certain. Germline-derived CDR1 and CDR2 are ENHRY and SYGVKD. Trimming took 8 bases from V and 0 from J, leaving 8 bases between them. CDR3 length: 13 residues.

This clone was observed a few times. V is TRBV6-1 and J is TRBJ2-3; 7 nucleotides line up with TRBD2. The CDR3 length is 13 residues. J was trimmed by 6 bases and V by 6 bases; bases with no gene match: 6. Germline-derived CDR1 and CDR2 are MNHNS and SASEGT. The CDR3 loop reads CASRREGMDTQYF. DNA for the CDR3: TGTGCCAGCAGGAGGGAGGGTATGGATACGCAGTATTTT.

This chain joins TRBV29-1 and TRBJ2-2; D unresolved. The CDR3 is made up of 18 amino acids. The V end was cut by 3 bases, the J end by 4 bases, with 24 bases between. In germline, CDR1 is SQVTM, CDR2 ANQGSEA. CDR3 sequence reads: CSVELRPLKRSATGELFF. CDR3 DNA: TGCAGCGTTGAGTTAAGGCCGCTTAAACGTTCGGCCACCGGGGAGCTGTTTTTT.

This chain's CDR3 is CASSIVGGSSTDTQYF. The CDR3 nucleotides are TGTGCCAGTAGTATAGTTGGCGGGTCTAGCACAGATACGCAGTATTTT. V usage is TRBV19 and J usage is TRBJ2-3, with a tentative D call TRBD2 (5 bases). This CDR3 comprises 16 residues. V lost 1 base and J 0 bases, leaving 11 bases between the germline ends. Germline CDR1 is LNHDA and CDR2 is SQIVND (reference sequence). Using reference TRBV19 and TRBJ2-3 for the parts outside the CDR3, the full variable domain is DGGITQSPKYLFRKEGQNVTLSCEQNLNHDAMYWYRQDPGQGLRLIYYSQIVNDFQKGDIAEGYSVSREKKESFPLTVTSAQKNPTAFYLCASSIVGGSSTDTQYFGPGTRLTVL.

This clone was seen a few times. The CDR3 region is CATGAYTEAFF. The CDR3 region has the DNA TGTGCCACCGGGGCTTACACTGAAGCTTTCTTT. This chain links TRBV6-6 with TRBJ1-1, with D perhaps matching TRBD1 (5 bases). This CDR3 comprises 11 residues. V was clipped by 10 bases and J by 3 bases, with 9 bases between them. Germline V gene sequence: CDR1 MNHNY, CDR2 SVGAGI (reference sequence).

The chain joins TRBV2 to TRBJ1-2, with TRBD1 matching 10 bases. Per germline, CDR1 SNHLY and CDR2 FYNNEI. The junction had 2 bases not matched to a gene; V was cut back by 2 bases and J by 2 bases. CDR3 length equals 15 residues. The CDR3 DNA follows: TGTGCCAGCAGTGAACGGACAGGGGGGAACTATGGCTACACCTTC. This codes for CASSERTGGNYGYTF.

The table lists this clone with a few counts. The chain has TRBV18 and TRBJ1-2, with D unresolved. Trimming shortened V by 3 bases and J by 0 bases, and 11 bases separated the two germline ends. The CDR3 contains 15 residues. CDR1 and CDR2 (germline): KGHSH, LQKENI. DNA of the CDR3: TGTGCCAGCTCACCCAATCGGGAAGCTAACTATGGCTACACCTTC. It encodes CASSPNREANYGYTF.

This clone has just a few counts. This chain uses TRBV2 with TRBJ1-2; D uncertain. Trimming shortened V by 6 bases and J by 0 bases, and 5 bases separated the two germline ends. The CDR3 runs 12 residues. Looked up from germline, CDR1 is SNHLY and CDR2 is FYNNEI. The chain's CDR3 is CASSQANYGYTF. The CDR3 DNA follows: TGTGCCAGCAGCCAAGCTAACTATGGCTACACCTTC.

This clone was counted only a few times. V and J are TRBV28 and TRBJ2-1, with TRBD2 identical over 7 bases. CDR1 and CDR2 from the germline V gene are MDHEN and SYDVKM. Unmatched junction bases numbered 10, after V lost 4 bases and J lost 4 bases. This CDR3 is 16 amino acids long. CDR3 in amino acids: CASSSHSGSGYNEQFF. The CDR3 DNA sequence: TGTGCCAGCAGTTCCCATAGCGGGTCAGGATACAATGAGCAGTTCTTC.

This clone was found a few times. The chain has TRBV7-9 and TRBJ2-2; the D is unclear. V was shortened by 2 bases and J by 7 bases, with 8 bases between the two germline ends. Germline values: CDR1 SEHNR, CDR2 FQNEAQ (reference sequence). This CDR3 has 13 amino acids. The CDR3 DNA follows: TGTGCCAGCAGCTTATTAGAGGTCGGGGAGCTGTTTTTT. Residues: CASSLLEVGELFF. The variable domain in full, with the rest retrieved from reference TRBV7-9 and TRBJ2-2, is DTGVSQNPRHKITKRGQNVTFRCDPISEHNRLYWYRQTLGQGPEFLTYFQNEAQLEKSRLLSDRFSAERPKGSFSTLEIQRTEQGDSAMYLCASSLLEVGELFFGEGSRLTVL.

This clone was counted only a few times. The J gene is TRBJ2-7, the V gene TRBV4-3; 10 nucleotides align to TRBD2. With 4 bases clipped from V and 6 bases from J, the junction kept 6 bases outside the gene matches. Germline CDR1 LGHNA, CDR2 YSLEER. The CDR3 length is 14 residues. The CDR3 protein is CASSPGLASSEQYF. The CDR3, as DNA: TGCGCCAGCAGCCCGGGACTAGCGAGTTCCGAGCAGTACTTC.

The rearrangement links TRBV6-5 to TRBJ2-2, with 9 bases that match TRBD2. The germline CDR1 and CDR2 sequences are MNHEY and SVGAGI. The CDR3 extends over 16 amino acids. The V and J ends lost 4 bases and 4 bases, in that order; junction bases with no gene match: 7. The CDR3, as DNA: TGTGCCAGCAGTTTGGGAAGCGGGAGGTCCACCGGGGAGCTGTTTTTT. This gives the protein CASSLGSGRSTGELFF.

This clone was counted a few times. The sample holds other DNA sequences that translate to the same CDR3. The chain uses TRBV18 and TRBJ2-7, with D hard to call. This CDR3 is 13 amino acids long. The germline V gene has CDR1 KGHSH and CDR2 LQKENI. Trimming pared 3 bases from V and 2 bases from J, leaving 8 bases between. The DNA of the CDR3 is TGTGCCAGCTCACCGGGGATTACCTACGAGCAGTACTTC. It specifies CASSPGITYEQYF.

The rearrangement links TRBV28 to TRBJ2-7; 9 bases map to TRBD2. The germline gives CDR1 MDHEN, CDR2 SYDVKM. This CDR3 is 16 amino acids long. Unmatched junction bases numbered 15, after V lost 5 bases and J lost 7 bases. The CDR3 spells CASSPVDSGSLCEQYF. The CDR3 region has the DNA TGTGCCAGCAGTCCAGTGGATAGCGGGAGCCTTTGTGAGCAGTACTTC.

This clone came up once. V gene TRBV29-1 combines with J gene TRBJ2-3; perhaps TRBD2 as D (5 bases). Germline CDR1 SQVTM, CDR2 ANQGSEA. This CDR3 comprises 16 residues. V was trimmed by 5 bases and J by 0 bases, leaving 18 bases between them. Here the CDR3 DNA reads TGCAGCGTTCCGATGTCGGGAACTACTAGCACAGATACGCAGTATTTT. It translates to CSVPMSGTTSTDTQYF.